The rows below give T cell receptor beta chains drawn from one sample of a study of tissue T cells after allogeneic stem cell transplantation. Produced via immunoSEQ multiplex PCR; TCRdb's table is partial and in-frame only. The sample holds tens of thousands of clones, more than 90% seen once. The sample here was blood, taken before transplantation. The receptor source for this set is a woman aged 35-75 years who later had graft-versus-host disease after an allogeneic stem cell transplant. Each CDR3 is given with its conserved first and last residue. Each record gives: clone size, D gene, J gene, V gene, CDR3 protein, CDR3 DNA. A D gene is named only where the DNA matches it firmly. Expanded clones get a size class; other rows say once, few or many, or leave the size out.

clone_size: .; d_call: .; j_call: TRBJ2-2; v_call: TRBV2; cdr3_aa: CASKIDDAGELFF; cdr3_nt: TGTGCCAGCAAGATAGACGACGCCGGGGAGCTGTTTTTT
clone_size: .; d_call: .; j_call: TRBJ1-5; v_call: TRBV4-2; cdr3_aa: CASSQDYENQPQHF; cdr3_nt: TGTGCCAGCAGCCAAGATTACGAAAATCAGCCCCAGCATTTT
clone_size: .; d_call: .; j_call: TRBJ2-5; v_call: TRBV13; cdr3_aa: CASSPDKEETQYF; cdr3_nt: TGTGCCAGCAGTCCAGACAAGGAAGAGACCCAGTACTTC
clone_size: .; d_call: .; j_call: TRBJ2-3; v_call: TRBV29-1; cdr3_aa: CSDRTGRAQYF; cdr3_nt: TGCAGCGACCGGACAGGGAGGGCGCAGTATTTT
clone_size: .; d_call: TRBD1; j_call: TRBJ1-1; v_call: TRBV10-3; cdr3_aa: CAISGQGLNTEAFF; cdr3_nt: TGTGCCATCAGTGGACAGGGGCTGAACACTGAAGCTTTCTTT
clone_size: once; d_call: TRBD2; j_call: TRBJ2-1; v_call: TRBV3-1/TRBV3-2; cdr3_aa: CASSRQAGENEQFF; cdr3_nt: TGTGCCAGCAGCCGGCAAGCGGGAGAGAATGAGCAGTTCTTC
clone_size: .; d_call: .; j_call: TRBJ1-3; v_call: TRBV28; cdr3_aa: CASSLSGAGNTIYF; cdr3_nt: TGTGCCAGCAGTTTGTCAGGGGCTGGAAACACCATATATTTT
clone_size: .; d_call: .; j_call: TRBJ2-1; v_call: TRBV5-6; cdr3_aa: CASSLGASNEQFF; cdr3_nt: TGTGCCAGCAGCTTGGGAGCCTCCAATGAGCAGTTCTTC
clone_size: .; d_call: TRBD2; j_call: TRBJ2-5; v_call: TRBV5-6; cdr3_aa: CASSLRLAGGPETQYF; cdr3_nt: TGTGCCAGCAGCTTGCGACTAGCGGGAGGGCCCGAGACCCAGTACTTC
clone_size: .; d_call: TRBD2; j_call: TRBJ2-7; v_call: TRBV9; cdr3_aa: CASSVVPGGEGSYEQYF; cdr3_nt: TGTGCCAGCAGCGTAGTACCCGGTGGGGAGGGCTCCTACGAGCAGTACTTC
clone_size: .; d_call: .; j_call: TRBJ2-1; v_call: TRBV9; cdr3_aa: CASSVALAGTNEQFF; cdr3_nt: TGTGCCAGCAGCGTAGCTCTAGCCGGAACCAATGAGCAGTTCTTC
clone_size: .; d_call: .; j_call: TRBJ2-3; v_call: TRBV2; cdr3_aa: CASSRPEVRADTQYF; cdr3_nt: TGTGCCAGCAGTCGACCGGAGGTGCGAGCAGATACGCAGTATTTT
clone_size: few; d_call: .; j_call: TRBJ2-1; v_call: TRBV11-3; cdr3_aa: CASSLDSQASYNEQFF; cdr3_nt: TGTGCCAGCAGCTTAGATTCCCAGGCCTCCTACAATGAGCAGTTCTTC
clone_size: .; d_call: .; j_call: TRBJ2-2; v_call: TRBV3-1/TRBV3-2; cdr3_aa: CASSHQGANTGELFF; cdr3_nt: TGTGCCAGCTCCCATCAAGGCGCGAACACCGGGGAGCTGTTTTTT
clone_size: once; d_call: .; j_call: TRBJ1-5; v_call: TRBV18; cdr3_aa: CASSPGAKQPQHF; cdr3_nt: TGTGCCAGCTCACCGGGCGCAAAACAGCCCCAGCATTTT
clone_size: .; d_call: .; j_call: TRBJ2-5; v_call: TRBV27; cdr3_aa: CASSLMPGTIQETQYF; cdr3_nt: TGTGCCAGCAGTTTAATGCCAGGGACCATACAAGAGACCCAGTACTTC
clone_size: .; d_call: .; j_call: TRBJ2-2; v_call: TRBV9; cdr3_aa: CASSVAPGAGTGELFF; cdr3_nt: TGTGCCAGCAGCGTAGCCCCGGGGGCGGGGACCGGGGAGCTGTTTTTT
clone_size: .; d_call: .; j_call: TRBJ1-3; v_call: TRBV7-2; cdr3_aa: CASSPGHNNIGNTIYF; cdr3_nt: TGTGCCAGCAGCCCGGGACACAATAACATTGGAAACACCATATATTTT
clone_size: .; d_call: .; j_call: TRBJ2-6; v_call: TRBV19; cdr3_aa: CASSISRRGGRQWFGANVLTF; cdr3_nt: TGTGCCAGTAGTATTTCGCGGAGGGGAGGCAGGCAGTGGTTTGGGGCCAACGTCCTGACTTTC
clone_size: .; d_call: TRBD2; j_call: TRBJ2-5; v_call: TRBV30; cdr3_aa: CAWSVPTSGRGIRETQYF; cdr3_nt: TGTGCCTGGAGTGTACCGACTAGCGGGAGGGGAATCCGGGAGACCCAGTACTTC
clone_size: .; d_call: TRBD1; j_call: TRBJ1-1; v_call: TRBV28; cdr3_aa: CASSLAGSGGYAFF; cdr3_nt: TGTGCCAGCAGCTTGGCGGGATCAGGGGGGTACGCTTTCTTT
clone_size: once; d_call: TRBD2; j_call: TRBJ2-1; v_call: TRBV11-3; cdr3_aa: CASSLVTSGSSEQFF; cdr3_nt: TGTGCCAGCAGCTTAGTGACTAGCGGGAGCAGTGAGCAGTTCTTC
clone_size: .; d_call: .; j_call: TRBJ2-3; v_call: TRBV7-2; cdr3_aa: CASSLGTSTDTQYF; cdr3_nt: TGTGCCAGCAGCTTGGGAACCAGCACAGATACGCAGTATTTT
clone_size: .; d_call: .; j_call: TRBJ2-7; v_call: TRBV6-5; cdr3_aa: CASRSDSYEQYF; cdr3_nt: TGTGCCAGCAGATCCGACAGCTACGAGCAGTACTTC
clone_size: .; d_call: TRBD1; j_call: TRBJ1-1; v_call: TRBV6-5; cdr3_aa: CASSFDRGNTEAFF; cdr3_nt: TGTGCCAGCAGCTTTGACAGGGGGAACACTGAAGCTTTCTTT
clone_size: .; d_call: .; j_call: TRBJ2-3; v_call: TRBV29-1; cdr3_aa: CSVVGRGNTQYF; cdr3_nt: TGCAGCGTTGTGGGGCGAGGAAATACGCAGTATTTT
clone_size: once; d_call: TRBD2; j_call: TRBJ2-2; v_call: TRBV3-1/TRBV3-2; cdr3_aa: CASSQDLRLAGGGTSSGELFF; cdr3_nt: TGTGCCAGCAGCCAAGATCTCCGTCTAGCGGGAGGGGGTACGAGCAGCGGGGAGCTGTTTTTT
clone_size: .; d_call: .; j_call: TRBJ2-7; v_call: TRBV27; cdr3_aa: CASSSLGMEQYF; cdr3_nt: TGTGCCAGCAGTTCCCTGGGTATGGAGCAGTACTTC
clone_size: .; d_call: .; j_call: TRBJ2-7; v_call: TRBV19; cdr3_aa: CASSTPQTTYEQYF; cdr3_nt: TGTGCCAGTAGTACCCCGCAGACGACCTACGAGCAGTACTTC
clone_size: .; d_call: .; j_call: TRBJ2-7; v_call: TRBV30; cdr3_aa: CAWSGSGQYEQYF; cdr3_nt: TGTGCCTGGAGTGGATCGGGACAATACGAGCAGTACTTC
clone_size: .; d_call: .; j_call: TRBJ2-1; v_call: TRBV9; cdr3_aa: CASSVVGVGAYNEQFF; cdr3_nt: TGTGCCAGCAGCGTAGTCGGAGTGGGAGCCTACAATGAGCAGTTCTTC
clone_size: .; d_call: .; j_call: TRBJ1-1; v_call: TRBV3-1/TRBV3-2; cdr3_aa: CASSQGKNTEAFF; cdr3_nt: TGTGCCAGCAGCCAGGGAAAGAACACTGAAGCTTTCTTT
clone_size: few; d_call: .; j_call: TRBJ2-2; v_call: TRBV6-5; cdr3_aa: CASSLTTRFATGELFF; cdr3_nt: TGTGCCAGCAGTTTAACGACTAGGTTTGCCACCGGGGAGCTGTTTTTT
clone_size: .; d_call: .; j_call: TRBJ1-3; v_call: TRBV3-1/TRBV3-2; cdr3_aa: CASRHFGNTIYF; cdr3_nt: TGTGCCAGCAGACATTTCGGAAACACCATATATTTT
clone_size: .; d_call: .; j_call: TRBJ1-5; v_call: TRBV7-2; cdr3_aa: CASSTGTWGNQPQHF; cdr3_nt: TGTGCCAGCAGTACAGGGACTTGGGGCAATCAGCCCCAGCATTTT
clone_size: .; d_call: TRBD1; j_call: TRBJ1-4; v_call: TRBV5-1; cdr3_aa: CASSLRQGNEKLFF; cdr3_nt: TGCGCCAGCAGCTTAAGACAGGGGAACGAAAAACTGTTTTTT
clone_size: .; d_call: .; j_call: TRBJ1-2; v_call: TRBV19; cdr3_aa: CASSIAGSLVFGYTF; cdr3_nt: TGTGCCAGTAGTATAGCGGGGAGCCTTGTCTTTGGCTACACCTTC
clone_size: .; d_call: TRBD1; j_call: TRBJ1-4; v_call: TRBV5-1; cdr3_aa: CASSLAPQGDREKLFF; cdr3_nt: TGCGCCAGCAGCTTGGCCCCACAGGGGGATCGTGAAAAACTGTTTTTT
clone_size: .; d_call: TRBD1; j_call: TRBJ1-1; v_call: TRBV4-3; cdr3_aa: CASSQVTGRTEAFF; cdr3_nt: TGCGCCAGCAGCCAAGTGACAGGGAGGACTGAAGCTTTCTTT